This T cell receptor (beta chain) derives from a study of technical replicates of blood from a handful of donors. Data came from immunoSEQ multiplex PCR; TCRdb stores just in-frame clones and leaves some out. In the table there are about 62,000 clones, around nine tenths of which are singletons. V was shortened by 4 bases and J by 5 bases, with 7 bases between the two germline ends. Germline V gene data show CDR1 as LGHNA and CDR2 as YNFKEQ. This CDR3 is 12 amino acids long. The sequence was collected from a human donor in good health. Some clones in this sample may be carry-over from other donors' samples. Sequencing was performed on PBMCs. This chain joins TRBV4-2 and TRBJ2-3; D gene unclear. DNA for the CDR3: TGTGCCAGCAGCCGTGGCGGAGATACGCAGTATTTT. It yields the protein CASSRGGDTQYF.